What follows describes a single T cell receptor beta chain. Its antigen is unknown. The sample is drawn from a study of vaccination effects on CD4 cells after COVID-19. V shed 2 bases and J shed 3 bases, with 6 bases lying between them. The CDR3 loop spans 12 amino acids. CDR1 and CDR2 (germline): GTSNPN, SVGIG (reference sequence). Assay used: immunoSEQ multiplex PCR; TCRdb lists only in-frame clones, some missing. The table has tens of thousands of clones, about 79% seen once. Prior to sequencing, the ViraFEST assay stimulated PBMC with viral peptide pools, which expanded the antigen-specific CD4+ T cells. It was after more than nine days of culture that CD4+ T cells were isolated. Two doses of either BNT162b2 or mRNA-1273 were given to each participant.

The source is a human donor who received a COVID-19 vaccine. Some clones in this sample may be carry-over from other donors' samples. V gene TRBV30 combines with J gene TRBJ2-3; unclear D gene. The source material was CD4+ T cells from PBMCs cultured with SARS-CoV-2 spike peptides, sampled after COVID-19 vaccination. The CDR3 DNA reads as TGTGCCTGGAGTCTCCTAACAGATACGCAGTATTTT. Its translation is CAWSLLTDTQYF. Based on the CDR3 plus reference TRBV30 and TRBJ2-3, the full variable domain is SQTIHQWPATLVQPVGSPLSLECTVEGTSNPNLYWYRQAAGRGLQLLFYSVGIGQISSEVPQNLSASRPQDRQFILSSKKLLLSDSGFYLCAWSLLTDTQYFGPGTRLTVL.